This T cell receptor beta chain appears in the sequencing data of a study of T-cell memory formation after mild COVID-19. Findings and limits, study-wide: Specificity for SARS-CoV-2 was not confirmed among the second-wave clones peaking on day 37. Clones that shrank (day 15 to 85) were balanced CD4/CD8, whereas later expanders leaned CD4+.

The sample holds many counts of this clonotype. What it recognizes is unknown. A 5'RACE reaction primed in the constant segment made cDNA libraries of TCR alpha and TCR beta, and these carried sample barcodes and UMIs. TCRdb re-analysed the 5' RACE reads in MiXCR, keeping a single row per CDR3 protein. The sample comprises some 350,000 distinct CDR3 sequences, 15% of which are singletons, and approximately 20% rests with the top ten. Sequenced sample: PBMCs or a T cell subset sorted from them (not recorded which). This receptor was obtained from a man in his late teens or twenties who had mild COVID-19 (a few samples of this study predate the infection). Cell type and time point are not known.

The CDR3 bases are TGTGCCAGCAGCTTACAGCGGGGGGCTCCCTACGAGCAGTACGTC. This codes for CASSLQRGAPYEQYV. The rearrangement links TRBV7-2 to TRBJ2-7; 9 bases match TRBD2. Germline assignment: CDR1 SGHTA and CDR2 FQGNSA. The CDR3 length is 15 residues. Trimming cost V 2 bases and J 2 bases; bases outside gene matches: 4.